The rows below give T cell receptor beta chains drawn from one sample of a study of blood T cell repertoires in COVID-19. Libraries were prepared by immunoSEQ multiplex PCR; TCRdb keeps only in-frame clonotypes and omits some of them. The sample has 140,000 to 150,000 clones; 75% to 90% are singletons. Sequenced material: peripheral blood. These receptors were collected from a man in his 70s who had recovered from COVID-19. Each CDR3 is given with its conserved first and last residue. Each record gives: V gene, CDR3 length, CDR3 protein.

V gene: TRBV5-6; CDR3 length: 12; CDR3 protein: CASRHRGETQYF
V gene: TRBV2; CDR3 length: 14; CDR3 protein: CASKDRGWNQPQHF
V gene: TRBV5-1; CDR3 length: 15; CDR3 protein: CASSVRQGRVYEQYF
V gene: TRBV6-2/TRBV6-3; CDR3 length: 13; CDR3 protein: CASSYSHTGEAFF
V gene: TRBV28; CDR3 length: 14; CDR3 protein: CASSWPGSNEKLFF
V gene: TRBV9; CDR3 length: 14; CDR3 protein: CASSTGQGIDEQYF
V gene: TRBV27; CDR3 length: 14; CDR3 protein: CASSSGDSYNEQFF
V gene: TRBV12-3/TRBV12-4; CDR3 length: 13; CDR3 protein: CASTFGGSNEQFF
V gene: TRBV11-3; CDR3 length: 15; CDR3 protein: CASSLGSGSLYEQYF
V gene: TRBV10-2; CDR3 length: 15; CDR3 protein: CASSGEAASYNEQFF
V gene: TRBV11-2; CDR3 length: 13; CDR3 protein: CASSPSLGGSQYF
V gene: TRBV7-9; CDR3 length: 16; CDR3 protein: CASRGGTSGRRGEQFF
V gene: TRBV19; CDR3 length: 15; CDR3 protein: CASSTGQGSNQPQHF
V gene: TRBV19; CDR3 length: 15; CDR3 protein: CASRLQGADTGELFF
V gene: TRBV19; CDR3 length: 16; CDR3 protein: CASSILAGDYTGELFF
V gene: TRBV14; CDR3 length: 16; CDR3 protein: CASSQGTTTSTDTQYF
V gene: TRBV7-9; CDR3 length: 13; CDR3 protein: CASSWGHNSPLHF
V gene: TRBV9; CDR3 length: 13; CDR3 protein: CASSVAPGEKLFF
V gene: TRBV2; CDR3 length: 15; CDR3 protein: CASRGLGVAQETQYF
V gene: TRBV5-1; CDR3 length: 14; CDR3 protein: CASGEQGSGYEQYF
V gene: TRBV5-1; CDR3 length: 15; CDR3 protein: CASSGRDTNTGELFF
V gene: TRBV5-1; CDR3 length: 15; CDR3 protein: CASSLGTGAYNEQFF
V gene: TRBV28; CDR3 length: 15; CDR3 protein: CASSLSKGGRTEAFF
V gene: TRBV15; CDR3 length: 15; CDR3 protein: CATSRDRGNKNIQYF
V gene: TRBV27; CDR3 length: 14; CDR3 protein: CASSLAGGTYEQYF
V gene: TRBV7-9; CDR3 length: 16; CDR3 protein: CASIRIGASDTDTQYF
V gene: TRBV21-1; CDR3 length: 17; CDR3 protein: CASSGGRQGLDAETQYF
V gene: TRBV25-1; CDR3 length: 15; CDR3 protein: CASSETGFMTYEQYF
V gene: TRBV7-2; CDR3 length: 17; CDR3 protein: CASSREGTRSYNSPLHF
V gene: TRBV2; CDR3 length: 15; CDR3 protein: CASSPRTGGERTQYF
V gene: TRBV5-1; CDR3 length: 14; CDR3 protein: CASSTGLVDGELFF
V gene: TRBV7-3; CDR3 length: 17; CDR3 protein: CASSLMGFGSGYNEQFF
V gene: TRBV7-8; CDR3 length: 13; CDR3 protein: CASSSRGAHEQFF
V gene: TRBV2; CDR3 length: 16; CDR3 protein: CASKLLAGGLGETQYF
V gene: TRBV18; CDR3 length: 14; CDR3 protein: CASSLAGSQETQYF
V gene: TRBV19; CDR3 length: 16; CDR3 protein: CASSNRGTTRGNEQYF
V gene: TRBV12-3/TRBV12-4; CDR3 length: 13; CDR3 protein: CASSFFGTDTQYF
V gene: TRBV9; CDR3 length: 14; CDR3 protein: CASSVVPGAGELFF
V gene: TRBV5-1; CDR3 length: 12; CDR3 protein: CASSPLGGWQFF
V gene: TRBV6-5; CDR3 length: 13; CDR3 protein: CASSRDSTYEQYF
V gene: TRBV2; CDR3 length: 13; CDR3 protein: CASRGQGHQPQHF
V gene: TRBV19; CDR3 length: 14; CDR3 protein: CASSIVGSTDTQYF